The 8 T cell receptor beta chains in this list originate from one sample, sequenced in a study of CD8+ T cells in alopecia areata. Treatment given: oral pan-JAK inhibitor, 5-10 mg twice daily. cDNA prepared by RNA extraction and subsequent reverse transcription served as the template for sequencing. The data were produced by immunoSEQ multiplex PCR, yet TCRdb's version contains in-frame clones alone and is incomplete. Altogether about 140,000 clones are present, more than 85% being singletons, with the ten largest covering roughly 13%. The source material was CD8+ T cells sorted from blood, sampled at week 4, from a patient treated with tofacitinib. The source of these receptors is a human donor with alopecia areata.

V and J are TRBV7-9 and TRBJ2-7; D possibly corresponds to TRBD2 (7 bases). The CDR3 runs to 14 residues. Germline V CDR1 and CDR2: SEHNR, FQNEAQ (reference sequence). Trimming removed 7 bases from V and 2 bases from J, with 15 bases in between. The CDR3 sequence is CASTLGGAAYEQYF. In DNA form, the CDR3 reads TGTGCCAGCACCTTGGGGGGGGCGGCCTACGAGCAGTACTTC.

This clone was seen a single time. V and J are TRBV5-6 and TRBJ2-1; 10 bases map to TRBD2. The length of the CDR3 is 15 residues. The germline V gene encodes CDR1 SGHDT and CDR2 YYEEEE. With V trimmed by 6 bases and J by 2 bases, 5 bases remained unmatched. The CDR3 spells CASTLAGEAYNEQFF. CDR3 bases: TGTGCCAGCACCCTAGCGGGAGAGGCCTACAATGAGCAGTTCTTC.

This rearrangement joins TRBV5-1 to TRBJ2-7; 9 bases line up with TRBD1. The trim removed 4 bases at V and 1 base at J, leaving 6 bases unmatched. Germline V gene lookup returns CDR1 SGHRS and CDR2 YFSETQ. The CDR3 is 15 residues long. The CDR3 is CASSTGQGWSYEQYF. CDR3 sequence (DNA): TGCGCCAGCAGCACCGGACAGGGGTGGTCCTACGAGCAGTACTTC.

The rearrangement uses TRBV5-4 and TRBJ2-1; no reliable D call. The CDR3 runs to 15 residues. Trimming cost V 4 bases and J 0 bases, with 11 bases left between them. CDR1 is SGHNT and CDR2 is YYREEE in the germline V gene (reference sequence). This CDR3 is CASSRAASSYNEQFF. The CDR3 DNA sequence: TGTGCCAGCAGCCGGGCGGCCAGCTCCTACAATGAGCAGTTCTTC.

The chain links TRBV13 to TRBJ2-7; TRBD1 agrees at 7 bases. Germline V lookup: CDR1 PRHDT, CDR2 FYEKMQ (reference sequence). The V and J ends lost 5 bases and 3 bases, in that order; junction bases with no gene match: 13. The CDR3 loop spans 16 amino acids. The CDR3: CASSPRGQASHYEQYF. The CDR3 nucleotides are TGTGCCAGCAGCCCCCGTGGACAGGCCTCGCACTACGAGCAGTACTTC.

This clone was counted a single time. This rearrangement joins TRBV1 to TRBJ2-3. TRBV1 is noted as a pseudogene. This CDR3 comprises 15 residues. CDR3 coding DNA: TGCACCAGCAGCCAAGATGGGACCTCCACAGATACGCAGTATTTT. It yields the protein CTSSQDGTSTDTQYF.

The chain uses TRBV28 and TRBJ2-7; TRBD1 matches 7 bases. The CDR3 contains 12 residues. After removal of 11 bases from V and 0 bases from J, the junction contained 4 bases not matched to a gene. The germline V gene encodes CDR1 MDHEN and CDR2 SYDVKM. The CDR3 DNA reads TGTGCCGGACGGACAGGCTCCTACGAGCAGTACTTC. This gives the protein CAGRTGSYEQYF.

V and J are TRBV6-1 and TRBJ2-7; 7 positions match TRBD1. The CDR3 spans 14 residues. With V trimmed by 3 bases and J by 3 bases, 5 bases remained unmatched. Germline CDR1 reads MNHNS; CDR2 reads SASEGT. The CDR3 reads CASSEWTGIYEQYF. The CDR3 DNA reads TGTGCCAGCAGTGAGTGGACAGGTATCTACGAGCAGTACTTC.